The source of this TCR beta chain is a study of beta chain features in type 1 diabetes. cDNA synthesis used the whole RNA isolate, giving expressed TCRB sequences. Profiling relied on immunoSEQ multiplex PCR, and the TCRdb table lists in-frame clones only, not all of them. This repertoire shows around 150,000 clones, 6.9% found once; its top ten account for about 1.5%. The germline V gene has CDR1 LNHDA and CDR2 SQIVND (reference sequence). This CDR3 comprises 14 residues. The trim removed 6 bases at V and 1 base at J, leaving 1 base unmatched. The specimen sequenced was central memory CD4+ T cells from blood. The sequence derives from a woman in her 30s in good health. The gene calls are TRBV19 and TRBJ2-2; 8 bases are a match to TRBD1. The CDR3 DNA reads TGTGCCAGTAGGGGGACAGGGAACACCGGGGAGCTGTTTTTT. It yields the protein CASRGTGNTGELFF.